This TCR beta chain comes out of a study of OX40 agonist ivuxolimab in advanced cancers. Looking at the study overall: Dose-escalation patients suffered from hepatocellular carcinoma, melanoma, renal cell or head and neck cancer. Of the participants, 35% to 50% had some prior anti-PD-1, anti-PD-L1 or anti-CTLA-4 therapy, which was allowed.

Sequencing used immunoSEQ multiplex PCR; TCRdb keeps in-frame clones, though not all of them. The sample lists roughly 50,000 clones, 75% to 90% occurring once. The source of this sequence is an adult with an advanced solid tumor such as melanoma, head and neck, liver or kidney cancer. The sample consisted of CD4+ or CD8+ T cells sorted from blood, taken in a trial of the OX40 agonist ivuxolimab.

CDR3 in DNA: TGTGCCAGCAGACTGGAATACAATGAGCAGTTCTTC. Protein sequence: CASRLEYNEQFF. The chain links TRBV28 to TRBJ2-1; the D is unclear. The CDR3 is made up of 12 amino acids. Between the trimmed V and J ends, which lost 6 bases and 4 bases, there was a span of 7 bases. Germline V gene lookup returns CDR1 MDHEN and CDR2 SYDVKM.